Shown below are 9 T cell receptor beta chains from a single sample sequenced in a study of T cell responses to AZD1222 COVID-19 vaccine. Libraries were prepared by immunoSEQ multiplex PCR; TCRdb keeps only in-frame clonotypes and omits some of them. Among some 78,000 clones listed, 83% were seen once. The sample in question was peripheral blood, obtained 28 days after the second AZD1222 dose. These receptors all stem from an adult who received the AZD1222 COVID-19 vaccine.

This clone has only a few counts. V and J are TRBV19 and TRBJ1-2; 7 nucleotides agree with TRBD1. Germline loops: CDR1 LNHDA, CDR2 SQIVND (reference sequence). There are 15 residues in the CDR3. Trimming at V came to 6 bases and at J to 4 bases, leaving 11 bases not matched to a gene. As DNA, the CDR3 is TGTGCCAGTAGAACTCCCCGACAGGGTGGCTATGGCTACACCTTC. Residues: CASRTPRQGGYGYTF.

V usage is TRBV29-1 and J usage is TRBJ1-2; D uncertain. The CDR3 runs to 13 residues. The V gene lost 5 bases and the J gene lost 0 bases, with 10 bases spanning the gap. Germline V gene sequence: CDR1 SQVTM, CDR2 ANQGSEA. DNA for the CDR3: TGCAGCGTTTCCAGGAGACCTAACTATGGCTACACCTTC. This encodes CSVSRRPNYGYTF. The full variable domain, completed using reference TRBV29-1 and TRBJ1-2, is SAVISQKPSRDICQRGTSLTIQCQVDSQVTMMFWYRQQPGQSLTLIATANQGSEATYESGFVIDKFPISRPNLTFSTLTVSNMSPEDSSIYLCSVSRRPNYGYTFGSGTRLTVV.

This clone is a singleton in its sample. The rearrangement uses TRBV25-1 and TRBJ2-6, with unresolved D. Per germline, CDR1 MGHDK and CDR2 SYGVNS. The CDR3 loop spans 16 amino acids. With 7 bases removed from V and 0 bases from J, the gap between germline ends came to 13 bases. In DNA, the CDR3 is TGTGCCAGCAAGGGTGGCAGAAGCTCTGGGGCCAACGTCCTGACTTTC. Amino acid sequence: CASKGGRSSGANVLTF.

V gene TRBV7-3 combines with J gene TRBJ2-1; D assignment may be TRBD1 or TRBD2 (5 bases each). Trimming pared 3 bases from V and 10 bases from J, leaving 10 bases between. Germline CDR1 is SGHTA and CDR2 is FQGTGA. The CDR3 covers 12 residues. The CDR3, as DNA: TGTGCCAGCAGCTTTTCAGGGACGGAGCAGTTCTTC. The encoded protein is CASSFSGTEQFF.

This chain links TRBV11-3 with TRBJ1-4; 7 bases are shared with TRBD1. V was pared by 5 bases and J by 2 bases, with 8 bases of the junction left unmatched. Germline CDR1 reads SGHNT; CDR2 reads YENEEA. CDR3 length: 16 amino acids. The CDR3 loop is CASSLVGGQTNEKLFF. Written as DNA, the CDR3 is TGTGCCAGCAGCCTTGTGGGGGGACAGACTAATGAAAAACTGTTTTTT.

This clone was counted once. This rearrangement joins TRBV19 to TRBJ1-2; D is perhaps TRBD1 (6 bases). There are 14 residues in the CDR3. CDR1 and CDR2 from the germline V gene are LNHDA and SQIVND (reference sequence). V was clipped by 7 bases and J by 6 bases, with 18 bases between them. The CDR3 nucleotides are TGTGCCAGTACCACGATGACAGGTTCTCATGGCTACACCTTC. Protein product: CASTTMTGSHGYTF. The variable domain in full, with the rest retrieved from reference TRBV19 and TRBJ1-2, is DGGITQSPKYLFRKEGQNVTLSCEQNLNHDAMYWYRQDPGQGLRLIYYSQIVNDFQKGDIAEGYSVSREKKESFPLTVTSAQKNPTAFYLCASTTMTGSHGYTFGSGTRLTVV.

The genes are TRBV21-1 and TRBJ2-1; the table calls TRBD2, which could not be checked here. TRBV21-1 is annotated as a pseudogene. The length of the CDR3 is 18 residues. This CDR3 is CASSKTIRGLPSYNEQFF. For the CDR3, the DNA is TGTGCCAGCAGCAAAACGATACGAGGCTTACCCTCCTACAATGAGCAGTTCTTC.

DNA for the CDR3: TGTGCCAGCAGCGTGGGGACGGATTCACCCCTCCACTTT. Encoded protein: CASSVGTDSPLHF. J is TRBJ1-6 and V is TRBV9, with D perhaps matching TRBD1 (5 bases). The V and J ends lost 2 bases and 8 bases respectively, with 8 bases between them. The CDR3 runs 13 residues. From germline, CDR1 is SGDLS and CDR2 YYNGEE.

The chain recombines TRBV9 with TRBJ2-5; 10 bases fit TRBD2. Germline V lookup: CDR1 SGDLS, CDR2 YYNGEE. The CDR3 has 16 residues. The V segment lost 4 bases and the J segment 0 bases; nucleotides outside the gene matches: 6. The CDR3, as DNA: TGTGCCAGCAGCCCCTATAGCGGGAGGAACCAAGAGACCCAGTACTTC. It encodes CASSPYSGRNQETQYF. Based on the CDR3 plus reference TRBV9 and TRBJ2-5, the full variable domain is DSGVTQTPKHLITATGQRVTLRCSPRSGDLSVYWYQQSLDQGLQFLIQYYNGEERAKGNILERFSAQQFPDLHSELNLSSLELGDSALYFCASSPYSGRNQETQYFGPGTRLLVL.